These 11 T cell receptor beta chains were all obtained from the same sample, sequenced in a study of blood T cell repertoires in COVID-19. Assay: immunoSEQ multiplex PCR; the TCRdb copy retains only in-frame clones and omits some. The data show about 190,000 clones, around nine tenths seen once. Material for sequencing was peripheral blood. The receptors were sampled from a man aged 25-45 years with acute or convalescent COVID-19.

The chain carries TRBV7-9 and TRBJ2-7, with 10 bases aligning to TRBD1. The germline CDR1 and CDR2 sequences are SEHNR and FQNEAQ (reference sequence). With 4 bases clipped from V and 4 bases from J, the junction kept 4 bases outside the gene matches. This CDR3 has 14 residues. CDR3 loop: CASSSPGQGYEQYF. In nucleotides, the CDR3 is TGTGCCAGCAGCTCGCCGGGACAGGGGTACGAGCAGTACTTC.

This clone has only a few counts. V usage is TRBV2 and J usage is TRBJ2-5, with unresolved D. Germline CDR1 and CDR2: SNHLY and FYNNEI. V shed 5 bases and J shed 2 bases, with 12 bases lying between them. The CDR3 contains 14 residues. The CDR3 sequence is CASSLEWRQETQYF. CDR3 coding DNA: TGTGCCAGCAGTTTAGAGTGGAGACAAGAGACCCAGTACTTC.

The J gene is TRBJ2-7, the V gene TRBV5-1; the D gene is possibly TRBD2 (6 bases). Germline V gene sequence: CDR1 SGHRS, CDR2 YFSETQ. Trimming took 3 bases from V and 4 from J, leaving 17 bases between them. This CDR3 is built from 15 residues. The CDR3 sequence is CASSSGNPGTYEQYF. As DNA, the CDR3 is TGCGCCAGCAGCTCCGGCAATCCGGGGACTTACGAGCAGTACTTC. Looking up the rest from reference TRBV5-1 and TRBJ2-7 gives the full variable domain: KAGVTQTPRYLIKTRGQQVTLSCSPISGHRSVSWYQQTPGQGLQFLFEYFSETQRNKGNFPGRFSGRQFSNSRSEMNVSTLELGDSALYLCASSSGNPGTYEQYFGPGTRLTVT.

The chain links TRBV19 to TRBJ1-3, with D tentatively TRBD1 (5 bases). Germline V gene data show CDR1 as LNHDA and CDR2 as SQIVND (reference sequence). CDR3 length equals 15 residues. The V gene lost 7 bases and the J gene lost 0 bases, with 13 bases spanning the gap. The CDR3: CASTQGRISGNTIYF. In DNA form, the CDR3 reads TGTGCCAGTACCCAGGGAAGGATCTCTGGAAACACCATATATTTT. The whole variable domain, remainder taken from reference TRBV19 and TRBJ1-3, is DGGITQSPKYLFRKEGQNVTLSCEQNLNHDAMYWYRQDPGQGLRLIYYSQIVNDFQKGDIAEGYSVSREKKESFPLTVTSAQKNPTAFYLCASTQGRISGNTIYFGEGSWLTVV.

The V gene is TRBV27, the J gene TRBJ1-3; D gene unclear. The V and J ends lost 0 bases and 9 bases respectively, with 9 bases between them. The germline CDR1 and CDR2 sequences are MNHEY and SMNVEV (reference sequence). The CDR3 consists of 13 residues. The chain's CDR3 is CASSLSRQTTIYF. The DNA of the CDR3 is TGTGCCAGCAGTTTATCGAGGCAGACCACCATATATTTT.

The chain couples TRBV7-2 to TRBJ1-2, with unresolved D. The germline V and J ends were trimmed by 3 bases and 8 bases, with 10 bases remaining between them. Looked up from germline, CDR1 is SGHTA and CDR2 is FQGNSA. The CDR3 loop spans 12 amino acids. Here the CDR3 reads CASSLSVLGYTF. CDR3 DNA: TGTGCCAGCAGCTTGTCGGTCTTAGGCTACACCTTC. Using reference TRBV7-2 and TRBJ1-2 for the parts outside the CDR3, the full variable domain is GAGVSQSPSNKVTEKGKDVELRCDPISGHTALYWYRQSLGQGLEFLIYFQGNSAPDKSGLPSDRFSAERTGGSVSTLTIQRTQQEDSAVYLCASSLSVLGYTFGSGTRLTVV.

The chain is built from TRBV19 and TRBJ2-3, with D tentatively TRBD2 (7 bases). CDR3 length: 16 residues. Germline CDR1 LNHDA, CDR2 SQIVND (reference sequence). V gave up 6 bases and J gave up 2 bases, with 18 bases separating them. As DNA, the CDR3 is TGTGCCAGTAGACCTATCCGGGGGGCCCTCACAGATACGCAGTATTTT. It yields the protein CASRPIRGALTDTQYF.

This chain connects TRBV7-9 to TRBJ1-3; no definite D call. The V and J ends lost 4 bases and 0 bases respectively, with 10 bases between them. The germline V gene has CDR1 SEHNR and CDR2 FQNEAQ (reference sequence). The CDR3 loop spans 15 amino acids. The CDR3 region is CASSSPVRSGNTIYF. In nucleotides, the CDR3 is TGTGCCAGCAGCTCGCCAGTTCGCTCTGGAAACACCATATATTTT.

The CDR3 DNA follows: TGTGCCAGCAGCCTTGGAACGGACAGCGTTGCAACTAATGAAAAACTGTTTTTT. It encodes CASSLGTDSVATNEKLFF. J is TRBJ1-4 and V is TRBV5-8; D might be TRBD1 (6 bases). CDR3 length equals 18 residues. Germline V gene sequence: CDR1 SGHTS, CDR2 YDEGEE. Trimming took off 4 bases at V and 0 bases at J, with 19 bases between the two ends.

The rearrangement joins TRBV19 to TRBJ2-1; weak D call: TRBD2 (5 bases). CDR3 size: 12 residues. V dropped 6 bases and J dropped 10 bases, with 13 bases sitting between them. Germline loops: CDR1 LNHDA, CDR2 SQIVND (reference sequence). CDR3 region: CASRGSAGEQFF. The CDR3 DNA is TGTGCCAGTAGGGGGAGCGCAGGAGAGCAGTTCTTC.

The chain uses TRBV28 and TRBJ1-5; the match to TRBD1 covers 7 bases. Germline-derived CDR1 and CDR2 are MDHEN and SYDVKM. The junction had 3 bases not matched to a gene; V was cut back by 2 bases and J by 2 bases. The CDR3 consists of 15 residues. The CDR3 region has the DNA TGTGCCAGCAGTTTAGCCGGGACAGGCAATCAGCCCCAGCATTTT. Residues: CASSLAGTGNQPQHF.